The 18 T cell receptor beta chains below come from one sample, sequenced in a study of T-cell memory formation after mild COVID-19 (dated by TCRdb to the early 2020s). The method was 5' RACE. Sequencing relied on an Illumina NovaSeq 6000. TCRdb trimmed the raw reads at Q25, called clones with MiXCR and kept productive beta chains. Rows merge per CDR3 protein into single entries with the most common DNA and genes. This sample has tens of thousands of distinct CDR3 sequences in its table, and roughly 15% of those were observed once. Under 45% of the sample is held by the ten biggest clonotypes. What was sequenced was PBMCs or a T cell subset sorted from them (not recorded which). The receptors derive from a man between 18 and 29 years old who had mild COVID-19 (a few samples of this study predate the infection). The sample titles of this study are shuffled in the database, so cell type and time point are left out; the donor was told from shared clones.

The V and J genes are TRBV12-3 or TRBV12-4 and TRBJ1-5; 9 nucleotides agree with TRBD1. V lost 4 bases, J lost 1 base, and 5 bases stayed unmatched. The CDR3 covers 16 residues. The CDR3 DNA reads TGTGCCAGCAGTTCGCAAGGACAGGGGAGCAATCAGCCCCAGCATTTT. This encodes CASSSQGQGSNQPQHF.

V is TRBV10-3 and J is TRBJ2-3; D might be TRBD1 (6 bases). This CDR3 is 16 amino acids long. In germline, CDR1 is ENHRY, CDR2 SYGVKD. Between the trimmed V and J ends, which lost 1 base and 1 base, there was a span of 12 bases. CDR3 bases: TGTGCCATCAGTGAGTACCGGACAGAAGGCACAGATACGCAGTATTTT. It codes for CAISEYRTEGTDTQYF.

In this sample, this clonotype turned up a few times. CDR3 residues: CASSHPVEETQYF. The CDR3 DNA follows: TGTGCCAGCAGCCATCCAGTGGAAGAGACCCAGTACTTC. This chain uses TRBV7-8 with TRBJ2-5; D is unclear. The germline gives CDR1 SGHVS, CDR2 FQNEAQ. The V end was cut by 5 bases, the J end by 3 bases, with 10 bases between. The length of the CDR3 is 13 residues.

This clonotype was picked up a small number of times. This chain uses TRBV9 with TRBJ1-4, with TRBD1 matching over 7 bases. The CDR3 totals 14 residues. Trimming took 2 bases from V and 8 from J; bases not matched to a gene: 6. Per germline, CDR1 SGDLS and CDR2 YYNGEE. The CDR3 DNA reads TGTGCCAGCAGCGTCCGACAGGGAGGGGAAAAACTGTTTTTT. Its protein is CASSVRQGGEKLFF.

In its sample, this clonotype was seen a few times. The genes are TRBV15 and TRBJ1-3; possible D gene TRBD1, 5 bases. This CDR3 comprises 15 residues. Trimming stripped 5 bases from V and 0 bases from J, with 11 bases between. Germline V gene sequence: CDR1 LNHNV, CDR2 YYDKDF (reference sequence). Here the CDR3 DNA reads TGTGCCACCAGCGTGCGGGACCACTCTGGAAACACCATATATTTT. Protein sequence: CATSVRDHSGNTIYF.

The sample holds a few counts of this clonotype. This chain connects TRBV4-3 to TRBJ2-4; D is unclear. Germline CDR1 is LGHNA and CDR2 is YSLEER. The CDR3 is 12 amino acids. Trimming stripped 4 bases from V and 7 bases from J, with 8 bases between. The CDR3 DNA follows: TGCGCCAGCAGCCCCGAAGGGAACATTCAGTACTTC. This encodes CASSPEGNIQYF.

This clonotype was picked up a small number of times. The chain combines TRBV7-2 with TRBJ2-2; 9 bases match TRBD1. Losses at the gene ends were 4 bases for V and 7 bases for J; bases not matched to a gene: 10. CDR3 length equals 16 residues. Germline-derived CDR1 and CDR2 are SGHTA and FQGNSA. Here the CDR3 DNA reads TGTGCCAGCAGCTCGCCCCCGACAGGGGGTGGCGGGGAGCTGTTTTTT. As protein: CASSSPPTGGGGELFF.

The rearrangement links TRBV4-1 to TRBJ2-7; the match to TRBD1 covers 10 bases. The CDR3 runs to 16 residues. Trimming removed 0 bases from V and 3 bases from J; junction bases left unmatched: 5. Germline V gene lookup returns CDR1 MGHRA and CDR2 YSYEKL. CDR3 nucleotide sequence: TGCGCCAGCAGCCAAGATGGAAGGGACAGGGGCTACGAGCAGTACTTC. Translated: CASSQDGRDRGYEQYF.

The rearrangement joins TRBV5-1 to TRBJ1-6, with a tentative D call TRBD1 (6 bases). Germline CDR1 is SGHRS and CDR2 is YFSETQ. V was pared by 5 bases and J by 9 bases, with 15 bases between. The length of the CDR3 is 14 residues. CDR3 DNA sequence: TGCGCCAGCAGTCAGGGGCGAGTAGGTTCACCCCTCCACTTT. Translated, it gives CASSQGRVGSPLHF.

This clonotype was seen only a few times. This chain links TRBV11-2 with TRBJ2-3, with D unresolved. The CDR3 covers 14 residues. V was cut by 0 bases and J by 5 bases, with 9 bases left in between. Germline values: CDR1 SGHAT, CDR2 FQNNGV. The CDR3 DNA follows: TGTGCCAGCAGCTTAGAGGCCAAGGGAGATACGCAGTATTTT. Protein: CASSLEAKGDTQYF.

The chain recombines TRBV12-3 or TRBV12-4 with TRBJ1-1; no clear D gene. The CDR3 extends over 12 amino acids. Between the trimmed V and J ends, which lost 7 bases and 5 bases, there was a span of 11 bases. This CDR3 reads CASTLAGTEAFF. CDR3 coding DNA: TGTGCCAGCACCCTTGCGGGGACTGAAGCTTTCTTT.

The V gene is TRBV18, the J gene TRBJ1-5, with TRBD1 identical over 9 bases. Trimming at V came to 2 bases and at J to 5 bases, leaving 4 bases not matched to a gene. In germline, CDR1 is KGHSH, CDR2 LQKENI. The CDR3 totals 15 residues. In DNA, the CDR3 is TGTGCCAGCTCACCAGACAGGGGGATCGATCAGCCCCAGCATTTT. Its protein is CASSPDRGIDQPQHF.

CDR3 amino acids: CASSPGTESSYEQYF. The CDR3 DNA reads TGTGCCAGCTCACCAGGCACGGAAAGCTCCTACGAGCAGTACTTC. This rearrangement joins TRBV18 to TRBJ2-7; D gene ambiguous. Germline CDR1 and CDR2: KGHSH and LQKENI. V gave up 2 bases and J gave up 0 bases, with 11 bases separating them. The CDR3 length is 15 residues.

The rearrangement uses TRBV27 and TRBJ1-5, with D unclear. The length of the CDR3 is 14 residues. Germline V gives CDR1 MNHEY, CDR2 SMNVEV (reference sequence). V lost 3 bases, J lost 3 bases, and 9 bases lay in between. CDR3 protein: CASSLSGFNQPQHF. The CDR3 DNA follows: TGTGCCAGCAGTTTGAGCGGATTCAATCAGCCCCAGCATTTT.

The chain is built from TRBV4-2 and TRBJ1-4; D call uncertain. In germline, CDR1 is LGHNA, CDR2 YNFKEQ. V lost 4 bases and J lost 0, with 9 bases in between. The CDR3 consists of 15 residues. CDR3 nucleotide sequence: TGTGCCAGCAGCCTTCGACGGGCAACTAATGAAAAACTGTTTTTT. It specifies CASSLRRATNEKLFF.

Many counts were recorded for this clonotype. V and J are TRBV9 and TRBJ2-7; unclear D gene. Germline V gene sequence: CDR1 SGDLS, CDR2 YYNGEE. Trimming stripped 3 bases from V and 2 bases from J, with 15 bases between. The CDR3 is 15 amino acids. The CDR3 nucleotides are TGTGCCAGCAGCGCGGACGTCAGCCGGGCCTACGAGCAGTACTTC. As protein: CASSADVSRAYEQYF.

This clonotype was observed a handful of times. Here the CDR3 DNA reads TGCAGTGCTAGATGGGCGGGGGAGCTGTTTTTT. Its translation: CSARWAGELFF. This chain joins TRBV20-1 and TRBJ2-2; D remains ambiguous. The length of the CDR3 is 11 residues. In germline, CDR1 is DFQATT, CDR2 SNEGSKA (reference sequence). Trimming took off 2 bases at V and 8 bases at J, with 6 bases between the two ends.

This clonotype was seen a few times. The chain recombines TRBV20-1 with TRBJ2-7, with TRBD2 identical over 7 bases. Germline trimming cut 7 bases from V and 4 bases from J; bases unmatched to any gene: 7. The CDR3 has 12 residues. From germline, CDR1 is DFQATT and CDR2 SNEGSKA (reference sequence). Here the CDR3 reads CSVSGVQYEQYV. CDR3 bases: TGCAGTGTGAGCGGGGTTCAGTACGAGCAGTACGTC.